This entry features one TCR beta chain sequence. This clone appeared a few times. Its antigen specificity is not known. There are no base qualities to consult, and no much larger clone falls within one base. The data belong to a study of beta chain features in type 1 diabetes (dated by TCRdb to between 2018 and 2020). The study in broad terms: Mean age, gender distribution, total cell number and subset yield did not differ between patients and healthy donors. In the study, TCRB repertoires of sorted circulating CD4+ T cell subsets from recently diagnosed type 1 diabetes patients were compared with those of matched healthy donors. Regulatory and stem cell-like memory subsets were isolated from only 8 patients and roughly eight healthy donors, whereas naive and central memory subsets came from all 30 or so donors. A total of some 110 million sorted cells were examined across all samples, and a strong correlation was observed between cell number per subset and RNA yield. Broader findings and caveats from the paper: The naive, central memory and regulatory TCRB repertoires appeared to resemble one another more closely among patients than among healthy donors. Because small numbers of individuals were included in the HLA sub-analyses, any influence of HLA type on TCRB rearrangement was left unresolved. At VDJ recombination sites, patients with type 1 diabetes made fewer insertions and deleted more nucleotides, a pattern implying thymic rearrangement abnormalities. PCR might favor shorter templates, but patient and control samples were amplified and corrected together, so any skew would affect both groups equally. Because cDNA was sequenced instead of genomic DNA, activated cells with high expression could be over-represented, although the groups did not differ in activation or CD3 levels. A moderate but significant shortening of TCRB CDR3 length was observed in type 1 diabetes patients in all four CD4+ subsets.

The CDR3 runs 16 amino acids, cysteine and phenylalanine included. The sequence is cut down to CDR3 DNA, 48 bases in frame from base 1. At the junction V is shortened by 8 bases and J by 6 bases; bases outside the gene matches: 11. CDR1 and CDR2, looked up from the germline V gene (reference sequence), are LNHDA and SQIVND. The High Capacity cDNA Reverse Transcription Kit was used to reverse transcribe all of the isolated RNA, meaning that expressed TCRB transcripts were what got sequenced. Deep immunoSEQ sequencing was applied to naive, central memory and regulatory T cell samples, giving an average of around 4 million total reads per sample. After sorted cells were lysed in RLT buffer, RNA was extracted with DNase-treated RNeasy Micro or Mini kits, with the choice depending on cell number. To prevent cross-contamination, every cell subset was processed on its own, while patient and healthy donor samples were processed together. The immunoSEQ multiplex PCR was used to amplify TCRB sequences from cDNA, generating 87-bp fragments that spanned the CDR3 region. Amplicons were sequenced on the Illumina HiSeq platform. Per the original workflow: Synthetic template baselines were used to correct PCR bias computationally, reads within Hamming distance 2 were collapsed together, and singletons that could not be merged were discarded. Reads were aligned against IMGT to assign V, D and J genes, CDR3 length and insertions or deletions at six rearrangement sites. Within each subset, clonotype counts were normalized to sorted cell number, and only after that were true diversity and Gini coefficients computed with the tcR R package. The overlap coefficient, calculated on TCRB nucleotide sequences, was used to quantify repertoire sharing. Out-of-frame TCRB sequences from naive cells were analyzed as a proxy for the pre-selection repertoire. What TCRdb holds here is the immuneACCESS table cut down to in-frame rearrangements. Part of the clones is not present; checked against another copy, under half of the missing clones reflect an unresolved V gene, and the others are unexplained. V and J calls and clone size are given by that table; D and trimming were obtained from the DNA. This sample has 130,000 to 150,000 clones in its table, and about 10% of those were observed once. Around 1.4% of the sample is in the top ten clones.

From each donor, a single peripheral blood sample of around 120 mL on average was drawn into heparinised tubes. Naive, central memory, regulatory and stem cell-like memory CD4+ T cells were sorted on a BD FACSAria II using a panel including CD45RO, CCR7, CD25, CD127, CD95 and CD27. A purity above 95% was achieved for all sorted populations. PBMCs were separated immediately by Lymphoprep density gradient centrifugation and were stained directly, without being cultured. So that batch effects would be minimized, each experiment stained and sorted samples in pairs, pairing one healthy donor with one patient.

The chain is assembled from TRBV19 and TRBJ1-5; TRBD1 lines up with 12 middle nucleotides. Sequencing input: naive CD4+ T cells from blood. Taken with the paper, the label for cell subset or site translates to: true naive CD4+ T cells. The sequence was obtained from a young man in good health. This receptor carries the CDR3 CASHPGQGAGRQPQHF. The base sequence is TGTGCCAGTCATCCGGGACAGGGGGCTGGTCGTCAGCCCCAGCATTTT. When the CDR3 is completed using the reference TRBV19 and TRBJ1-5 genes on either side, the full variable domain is DGGITQSPKYLFRKEGQNVTLSCEQNLNHDAMYWYRQDPGQGLRLIYYSQIVNDFQKGDIAEGYSVSREKKESFPLTVTSAQKNPTAFYLCASHPGQGAGRQPQHFGDGTRLSIL.